This TCR beta chain was sequenced during a study of T-cell reconstitution after alpha-beta-depleted transplantation in children. Unique molecular identifiers were incorporated when the TCRbeta library was constructed. MiXCR was run by TCRdb on the PCR reads, yielding one entry per CDR3 protein. The sample includes 260,000 or so distinct CDR3 sequences, more than 10% of them seen just once. This CDR3 comprises 17 residues. V gave up 0 bases and J gave up 2 bases, with 18 bases separating them. Germline CDR1 DFQATT, CDR2 SNEGSKA (reference sequence). This clonotype was obtained from a human donor who donated a stem cell graft to a child with acute lymphoblastic leukemia. Sequences were derived from PBMCs from the stem cell graft donor, sampled from the stem cell graft. The V call is TRBV20-1, the J call TRBJ2-3; D possibly corresponds to TRBD2 (6 bases). CDR3 sequence reads: CSARDPSQAGLTDTQYF. The CDR3 coding sequence is TGCAGTGCTAGAGATCCCTCCCAGGCGGGACTCACAGATACGCAGTATTTT.